This T cell receptor (beta chain) was captured in a study of shared clonotypes between healthy human individuals. Background on the study: Aged 18 to 49, the donors were two women and three men. Overall study results and limits: Generally, estimated richness proved larger in naive subsets than it did in memory subsets. Represented genetic and exposure-history diversity was restricted by having few donors.

At the deep level, the assay was run. Libraries were prepared by immunoSEQ multiplex PCR; TCRdb keeps only in-frame clonotypes and omits some of them. Of some 2,100,000 clones in the sample, roughly 95% were seen once. As to this clone: Its antigen is as yet unknown.

The length of the CDR3 is 11 residues. Trimming took 1 base from V and 9 from J, leaving 7 bases between them. Germline V gene lookup returns CDR1 MNHNS and CDR2 SASEGT. The sequence came from a young man in good health. J is TRBJ2-7 and V is TRBV6-1, with D unresolved. Sequences were obtained from naive CD4+ T cells sorted from blood. The subset: CD45RA+ positively selected. CDR3 nucleotides: TGTGCCAGCAGTGAAGGGGGTGGGCAGTACTTC. Its protein is CASSEGGGQYF.